These 25 T cell receptor beta chains originate from one sample sequenced in a study of identical twins. Each CDR3 protein is one row after TCRdb ran MiXCR on the 5' RACE reads. The table records 500,000 to 700,000 distinct CDR3 sequences, roughly 6.6% of them present only once. The same data also contributed to another study, on yellow fever vaccine responses in identical twins.

Material for sequencing was PBMCs. The receptors stem from a woman in her late teens or twenties in good health.

The V call is TRBV6-1, the J call TRBJ2-3, with unresolved D. The germline V gene encodes CDR1 MNHNS and CDR2 SASEGT. V lost 7 bases, J lost 1 base, and 15 bases lay in between. The CDR3 consists of 15 residues. The CDR3 sequence: CASNTVAARTDTQYF. The DNA of the CDR3 is TGTGCCAGCAACACCGTGGCGGCCCGCACAGATACGCAGTATTTT.

A few counts support this clonotype. The V and J genes are TRBV7-2 and TRBJ2-5; TRBD2 aligns across 7 bases. Per the germline V gene, CDR1 is SGHTA and CDR2 is FQGNSA. V dropped 2 bases and J dropped 5; count of bases not matched to a gene: 5. The CDR3 loop spans 14 amino acids. The CDR3 is CASSLWGEGETQYF. CDR3 nucleotide sequence: TGTGCCAGCAGCTTATGGGGGGAGGGCGAGACCCAGTACTTC.

This clonotype was recorded a few times. The V gene is TRBV6-1, the J gene TRBJ1-1; weak D call: TRBD1 (5 bases). Germline-derived CDR1 and CDR2 are MNHNS and SASEGT. The CDR3 is 15 amino acids. The V end was cut by 8 bases, the J end by 0 bases, with 16 bases between. The DNA of the CDR3 is TGTGCCAGCCTAGATGGGGACCTAATGAACACTGAAGCTTTCTTT. Residues: CASLDGDLMNTEAFF.

This clonotype was detected only a few times. The rearrangement uses TRBV14 and TRBJ2-7; D remains unclear. The germline V gene encodes CDR1 SGHDN and CDR2 FVKESK. Between the trimmed V and J ends, which lost 0 bases and 2 bases, there was a span of 8 bases. This CDR3 contains 14 residues. CDR3 loop: CASSQDQGPYEQYF. The CDR3 DNA reads TGTGCCAGCAGCCAAGATCAAGGCCCCTACGAGCAGTACTTC.

This clonotype came up a few times. The chain couples TRBV3-1 to TRBJ1-1; the D is unclear. The germline V gene encodes CDR1 LGHDT and CDR2 YNNKEL (reference sequence). The ends were cut back, 4 bases at V and 7 bases at J, with 10 bases in the middle. The CDR3 runs to 12 residues. In DNA form, the CDR3 reads TGTGCCAGCAGCCTAAATGCATATGAAGCTTTCTTT. Translating gives CASSLNAYEAFF.

This clonotype was observed a few times. The chain is built from TRBV14 and TRBJ2-7; the D call may be TRBD1 or TRBD2 (5 bases each). Germline CDR1 and CDR2: SGHDN and FVKESK. The CDR3 is made up of 14 amino acids. Trimming removed 2 bases from V and 4 bases from J, with 12 bases in between. In nucleotides, the CDR3 is TGTGCCAGCAGCCAACTTTCAGGGAGATACGAGCAGTACTTC. It encodes CASSQLSGRYEQYF. Based on the CDR3 plus reference TRBV14 and TRBJ2-7, the full variable domain is EAGVTQFPSHSVIEKGQTVTLRCDPISGHDNLYWYRRVMGKEIKFLLHFVKESKQDESGMPNNRFLAERTGGTYSTLKVQPAELEDSGVYFCASSQLSGRYEQYFGPGTRLTVT.

Many counts were recorded for this clonotype. V is TRBV5-1 and J is TRBJ2-1; D is perhaps TRBD2 (6 bases). The CDR3 is made up of 13 amino acids. Germline CDR1 is SGHRS and CDR2 is YFSETQ. The V end lost 4 bases, the J end lost 9 bases, and 14 bases lay between the germline ends. The CDR3 protein is CASSPWAGGEQFF. The DNA of the CDR3 is TGCGCCAGCAGCCCCTGGGCCGGGGGTGAGCAGTTCTTC.

This clonotype was seen a few times. V gene TRBV11-3 combines with J gene TRBJ2-7; 7 positions match TRBD2. V lost 5 bases and J lost 0; bases outside the gene matches: 4. This CDR3 is built from 14 residues. The V gene's germline CDR1 is SGHNT and CDR2 YENEEA. The CDR3 sequence: CASSVGTISYEQYF. The CDR3 coding sequence is TGTGCCAGCAGCGTCGGGACTATCTCCTACGAGCAGTACTTC.

The V call is TRBV4-1, the J call TRBJ2-5; TRBD2 might be the D (5 bases). The CDR3 runs to 14 residues. Trimming stripped 2 bases from V and 1 base from J, with 8 bases between. Germline lookup yields CDR1 MGHRA and CDR2 YSYEKL. CDR3 coding DNA: TGCGCCAGCAGCCAACCCGGACTCCAAGAGACCCAGTACTTC. Its protein is CASSQPGLQETQYF.

This clonotype has a handful of counts. The V gene is TRBV12-3 or TRBV12-4, the J gene TRBJ2-1; no firm D call. V lost 4 bases and J 10 bases, leaving 8 bases between the germline ends. This CDR3 contains 11 residues. The chain's CDR3 is CASSSTWEQFF. The DNA of the CDR3 is TGTGCCAGCAGTTCTACCTGGGAGCAGTTCTTC.

The chain employs TRBV20-1 and TRBJ1-3, with D perhaps matching TRBD1 (6 bases). Germline-derived CDR1 and CDR2 are DFQATT and SNEGSKA (reference sequence). The CDR3 loop spans 14 amino acids. The ends were cut back, 6 bases at V and 0 bases at J, with 12 bases in the middle. CDR3: CSASRGPSGNTIYF. The DNA of the CDR3 is TGCAGTGCAAGCAGGGGCCCCTCTGGAAACACCATATATTTT.

The V gene is TRBV5-1, the J gene TRBJ2-7, with TRBD1 identical over 7 bases. CDR1 is SGHRS and CDR2 is YFSETQ in the germline V gene. This CDR3 is built from 17 residues. The ends lost 0 bases at V and 3 bases at J; junction bases unmatched: 12. CDR3 nucleotide sequence: TGCGCCAGCAGCTTGGTTCTCCTGGGACAGTCGGACTACGAGCAGTACTTC. This sequence encodes CASSLVLLGQSDYEQYF.

This clonotype was seen a handful of times. The chain recombines TRBV5-1 with TRBJ2-5, with 9 positions matching TRBD1. This CDR3 is 15 amino acids long. The junction had 5 bases not matched to a gene; V was cut back by 0 bases and J by 5 bases. Germline CDR1 is SGHRS and CDR2 is YFSETQ. The chain's CDR3 is CASSLEQGAWETQYF. The CDR3 coding sequence is TGCGCCAGCAGCTTGGAACAGGGGGCGTGGGAGACCCAGTACTTC.

This clonotype came up many times. The V gene is TRBV7-8, the J gene TRBJ2-2; D is ambiguous. This CDR3 is 15 amino acids long. Trimming took 6 bases from V and 0 from J, leaving 11 bases between them. Germline CDR1 SGHVS, CDR2 FQNEAQ. The CDR3 spells CASRRQFANTGELFF. The CDR3 bases are TGTGCCAGCAGGCGACAATTTGCGAACACCGGGGAGCTGTTTTTT.

There are a few counts of this clonotype. The chain combines TRBV2 with TRBJ1-2; D is ambiguous. Germline-derived CDR1 and CDR2 are SNHLY and FYNNEI. The length of the CDR3 is 13 residues. Trimming removed 1 base at V and 7 bases at J, with 10 bases between. The CDR3 region is CASSEVAPVGYTF. In nucleotides, the CDR3 is TGTGCCAGCAGTGAAGTTGCCCCCGTTGGCTACACCTTC.

This clonotype was seen a few times. The gene calls are TRBV20-1 and TRBJ1-1, with a possible D match to TRBD1 (5 bases). The germline CDR1 and CDR2 sequences are DFQATT and SNEGSKA (reference sequence). The CDR3 extends over 12 amino acids. V lost 3 bases and J lost 6, with 11 bases in between. CDR3 protein: CSASRGESEAFF. CDR3 bases: TGCAGTGCTAGCCGGGGGGAGTCTGAAGCTTTCTTT.

This clonotype was counted a few times. The CDR3 coding sequence is TGCGCCAGCAGCTTGGGTGAAGGGGAAAATTCACCCCTCCACTTT. It yields the protein CASSLGEGENSPLHF. This chain uses TRBV5-1 with TRBJ1-6, with a tentative D call TRBD1 (5 bases). This CDR3 comprises 15 residues. The germline CDR1 and CDR2 sequences are SGHRS and YFSETQ. V shed 0 bases and J shed 7 bases, with 11 bases lying between them.

There are many counts of this clonotype. This chain uses TRBV5-1 with TRBJ1-2; the D gene is possibly TRBD1 (6 bases). V shed 2 bases and J shed 1 base, with 12 bases lying between them. The CDR3 sequence is 15 residues long. Germline assignment: CDR1 SGHRS and CDR2 YFSETQ. The CDR3 DNA reads TGCGCCAGCAGCTTAGCGGACAGAATTAACTATGGCTACACCTTC. This codes for CASSLADRINYGYTF.

This clonotype was detected ten times or more. V is TRBV15 and J is TRBJ2-5; 8 nucleotides match TRBD2. This CDR3 is 16 amino acids long. V lost 0 bases and J lost 5; bases outside the gene matches: 8. Germline V gene lookup returns CDR1 LNHNV and CDR2 YYDKDF (reference sequence). This chain's CDR3 is CATSRDFTGGTETQYF. For the CDR3, the DNA is TGTGCCACCAGCAGAGATTTTACGGGAGGGACGGAGACCCAGTACTTC. Supplemented by reference TRBV15 and TRBJ2-5, the full variable domain reads DAMVIQNPRYQVTQFGKPVTLSCSQTLNHNVMYWYQQKSSQAPKLLFHYYDKDFNNEADTPDNFQSRRPNTSFCFLDIRSPGLGDTAMYLCATSRDFTGGTETQYFGPGTRLLVL.

The chain uses TRBV10-2 and TRBJ1-1; D uncertain. Trimming took off 6 bases at V and 1 base at J, with 15 bases between the two ends. The length of the CDR3 is 15 residues. Germline loops: CDR1 WSHSY, CDR2 SAAADI. CDR3 coding DNA: TGCGCCAGCAGCCCCGGGGAGGGAGGGAACACTGAAGCTTTCTTT. Its protein is CASSPGEGGNTEAFF.

This clonotype has ten or more counts. The V and J genes are TRBV29-1 and TRBJ2-5; D not certain. This CDR3 comprises 13 residues. In germline, CDR1 is SQVTM, CDR2 ANQGSEA. The V gene lost 4 bases and the J gene lost 3 bases, with 12 bases spanning the gap. This CDR3 reads CSVGLRLKETQYF. The CDR3 DNA is TGCAGCGTTGGTTTGCGTCTCAAAGAGACCCAGTACTTC. The full variable domain, rest sourced from reference TRBV29-1 and TRBJ2-5, is SAVISQKPSRDICQRGTSLTIQCQVDSQVTMMFWYRQQPGQSLTLIATANQGSEATYESGFVIDKFPISRPNLTFSTLTVSNMSPEDSSIYLCSVGLRLKETQYFGPGTRLLVL.

The chain combines TRBV5-6 with TRBJ2-5, with TRBD1 identical over 10 bases. V was clipped by 0 bases and J by 2 bases; unmatched bases: 4. Germline CDR1 and CDR2: SGHDT and YYEEEE. The CDR3 runs to 16 residues. The CDR3 here is CASSLGDRGRQETQYF. The CDR3 nucleotides are TGTGCCAGCAGCTTGGGGGACAGGGGACGACAAGAGACCCAGTACTTC.

This clonotype showed up just a few times. The chain links TRBV7-3 to TRBJ2-5, with 13 bases that match TRBD2. The junction had 6 bases not matched to a gene; V was cut back by 6 bases and J by 5 bases. CDR1 SGHTA and CDR2 FQGTGA come from the germline V gene. The CDR3 has 15 amino acids. The CDR3 nucleotides read TGTGCCAGCAGTCCGGGACTAGCGGGATTGGAGACCCAGTACTTC. Its translation is CASSPGLAGLETQYF.

This clonotype occurred a few times. The genes are TRBV28 and TRBJ2-4, with 10 positions matching TRBD2. With 4 bases clipped from V and 6 bases from J, the junction kept 12 bases outside the gene matches. CDR1 and CDR2 (germline): MDHEN, SYDVKM. The CDR3 contains 17 residues. In DNA form, the CDR3 reads TGTGCCAGCAGTTACCATATTCTAGCGGGAGATGTAAACATTCAGTACTTC. This encodes CASSYHILAGDVNIQYF.

This clonotype was seen only a few times. This CDR3 is CASSSGRTSLDYGYTF. The CDR3 DNA is TGCGCCAGCAGCTCCGGTAGGACGTCATTGGACTATGGCTACACCTTC. The V gene is TRBV5-1, the J gene TRBJ1-2; D remains unclear. The CDR3 is made up of 16 amino acids. CDR1 SGHRS and CDR2 YFSETQ come from the germline V gene. The ends were cut back, 3 bases at V and 3 bases at J, with 18 bases in the middle.